These 20 T cell receptor beta chains came from one sample sequenced in a study of OX40 agonist ivuxolimab in advanced cancers. Generated by immunoSEQ multiplex PCR, the TCRdb table keeps only in-frame clones and is missing some. Found here are around 68,000 clones, about nine tenths of them singletons; the top ten hold 2.5% to 3%. Sequencing used CD4+ or CD8+ T cells sorted from blood, obtained in a trial of the OX40 agonist ivuxolimab. The receptors were gathered from an adult with an advanced solid tumor such as melanoma, head and neck, liver or kidney cancer.

CDR3 amino acids: CSVEERRGLGPYF. In nucleotides, the CDR3 is TGCAGCGTTGAAGAGAGGAGGGGCCTGGGGCCGTACTTC. The gene calls are TRBV29-1 and TRBJ2-7; possible D gene TRBD2, 6 bases. This CDR3 region has 13 residues. The germline gives CDR1 SQVTM, CDR2 ANQGSEA. Between the trimmed V and J ends, which lost 0 bases and 12 bases, there was a span of 18 bases.

This chain joins TRBV27 and TRBJ2-1, with 7 nucleotides matching TRBD1. V shed 5 bases and J 5 bases; nucleotides not matched to a gene: 9. CDR1 MNHEY and CDR2 SMNVEV come from the germline V gene (reference sequence). The CDR3 extends over 15 amino acids. The CDR3 here is CASSVRQGTDNEQFF. CDR3 coding DNA: TGTGCCAGCAGTGTTCGACAGGGAACGGACAATGAGCAGTTCTTC.

This chain links TRBV7-2 with TRBJ2-3; 8 bases map to TRBD2. The CDR3 consists of 17 residues. The V and J ends lost 6 bases and 5 bases, in that order; junction bases with no gene match: 16. Germline CDR1 and CDR2: SGHTA and FQGNSA. CDR3 bases: TGTGCCAGCAGTCCGGGGGGGAGCGGGGTAAAGGGAGATACGCAGTATTTT. This sequence encodes CASSPGGSGVKGDTQYF.

This clone has a single count. The rearrangement links TRBV27 to TRBJ2-1; 15 nucleotides agree with TRBD2. The CDR3 length is 18 residues. J lost 6 bases, V lost 5 bases, and 11 bases had no gene match. Germline CDR1 and CDR2: MNHEY and SMNVEV (reference sequence). CDR3 sequence (DNA): TGTGCCAGCAGTCCACGGACTAGCGGGGGGGCCTTTCTCAATGAGCAGTTCTTC. It specifies CASSPRTSGGAFLNEQFF.

The J gene is TRBJ2-1, the V gene TRBV7-9; D is unclear. Germline V lookup: CDR1 SEHNR, CDR2 FQNEAQ (reference sequence). This CDR3 comprises 11 residues. V was trimmed by 5 bases and J by 8 bases, leaving 7 bases between them. CDR3 amino acids: CASSRTDEQFF. The CDR3 DNA reads as TGTGCCAGCAGCCGGACGGATGAGCAGTTCTTC.

The rearrangement joins TRBV2 to TRBJ1-2; 9 bases are shared with TRBD1. The CDR3 runs to 14 residues. J lost 1 base, V lost 4 bases, and 1 base had no gene match. Germline loops: CDR1 SNHLY, CDR2 FYNNEI. The CDR3 region has the DNA TGTGCCAGCAGTGGACAGGGGGGTAACTATGGCTACACCTTC. Its protein product is CASSGQGGNYGYTF.

The chain joins TRBV29-1 to TRBJ1-4, with D possibly being TRBD1 (5 bases). The CDR3 has 14 amino acids. V lost 7 bases and J lost 3, with 15 bases in between. CDR1 and CDR2 (germline): SQVTM, ANQGSEA. This chain's CDR3 is CSALGEGSNEKLFF. In nucleotides, the CDR3 is TGCAGCGCCCTGGGGGAGGGTTCTAATGAAAAACTGTTTTTT.

V gene TRBV9 combines with J gene TRBJ2-5; D possibly corresponds to TRBD1 (6 bases). This CDR3 is 15 amino acids long. V lost 1 base and J 3 bases, leaving 13 bases between the germline ends. Germline-derived CDR1 and CDR2 are SGDLS and YYNGEE. The CDR3 DNA reads as TGTGCCAGCAGCGTAATGGGGACAAGGGAAGAGACCCAGTACTTC. Protein product: CASSVMGTREETQYF.

The chain is built from TRBV14 and TRBJ2-7, with 11 bases that match TRBD2. The CDR3 length is 20 residues. V was pared by 1 base and J by 6 bases, with 20 bases of the junction left unmatched. Germline CDR1 SGHDN, CDR2 FVKESK. In nucleotides, the CDR3 is TGTGCCAGCAGCCAAGCTCCGACTAGCGGGACTCAGATTTACCCTCTCGAGCAGTACTTC. It yields the protein CASSQAPTSGTQIYPLEQYF.

The chain uses TRBV13 and TRBJ2-2; D may be TRBD1 or TRBD2 (6 bases each). V was cut by 5 bases and J by 4 bases, with 17 bases left in between. The CDR3 covers 16 residues. The germline V gene has CDR1 PRHDT and CDR2 FYEKMQ (reference sequence). This chain's CDR3 is CASSDPGARVTGELFF. CDR3 sequence (DNA): TGTGCCAGCAGCGACCCGGGGGCGCGGGTCACCGGGGAGCTGTTTTTT.

The rearrangement links TRBV11-2 to TRBJ1-1; 9 bases are shared with TRBD1. V was clipped by 3 bases and J by 6 bases; unmatched bases: 5. The CDR3 totals 14 residues. Germline V lookup: CDR1 SGHAT, CDR2 FQNNGV. CDR3 nucleotides: TGTGCCAGCAGCTTGGGACAGGGAGGTTCTGAAGCTTTCTTT. Translation gives CASSLGQGGSEAFF.

The chain recombines TRBV6-1 with TRBJ1-2; tentative D call: TRBD1 (5 bases). Trimming removed 3 bases from V and 4 bases from J, with 9 bases in between. In germline, CDR1 is MNHNS, CDR2 SASEGT. The CDR3 contains 13 residues. DNA of the CDR3: TGTGCCAGCAGTGAGGCAGGGTCCTATGGCTACACCTTC. Its translation is CASSEAGSYGYTF.

V usage is TRBV11-3 and J usage is TRBJ2-1, with D possibly being TRBD2 (6 bases). Germline assignment: CDR1 SGHNT and CDR2 YENEEA. Trimming took 2 bases from V and 6 from J, leaving 14 bases between them. The CDR3 totals 15 residues. CDR3 nucleotides: TGTGCCAGCAGCTTACTTGCGGGAAAGGGCAATGAGCAGTTCTTC. Its translation: CASSLLAGKGNEQFF.

This chain joins TRBV11-3 and TRBJ2-1; a possible D gene is TRBD1 (5 bases). Germline V lookup: CDR1 SGHNT, CDR2 YENEEA. This CDR3 contains 14 residues. Trimming removed 5 bases at V and 8 bases at J, with 16 bases between. CDR3 loop: CASSPSRARDEQFF. CDR3 DNA: TGTGCCAGCAGCCCTTCCAGGGCCCGCGATGAGCAGTTCTTC.

The V and J genes are TRBV7-6 and TRBJ2-1; 8 bases match TRBD2. From germline, CDR1 is SGHVS and CDR2 FNYEAQ. The CDR3 loop spans 15 amino acids. J gave up 8 bases and V 1 base, and 7 bases lay outside the gene matches. CDR3 amino acids: CASSLEGGRNYEQFF. The CDR3 nucleotides read TGTGCCAGCAGCTTAGAAGGCGGGAGGAACTATGAGCAGTTCTTC.

The chain employs TRBV5-1 and TRBJ1-5; D uncertain. V dropped 0 bases and J dropped 6 bases, with 13 bases sitting between them. In germline, CDR1 is SGHRS, CDR2 YFSETQ. The length of the CDR3 is 15 residues. This CDR3 reads CASSLDPGPGQPQHF. The CDR3 nucleotides read TGCGCCAGCAGCTTGGATCCGGGTCCGGGTCAGCCCCAGCATTTT.

This clone appeared once. This chain links TRBV10-3 with TRBJ2-2; 9 bases are shared with TRBD2. J was trimmed by 2 bases and V by 2 bases; bases with no gene match: 6. Germline CDR1 and CDR2: ENHRY and SYGVKD. The CDR3 consists of 17 residues. The CDR3 here is CAISEPKTSGNTGELFF. In nucleotides, the CDR3 is TGTGCCATCAGTGAGCCTAAGACTAGCGGAAACACCGGGGAGCTGTTTTTT.

This rearrangement joins TRBV27 to TRBJ2-7; 10 positions agree with TRBD2. After removal of 1 base from V and 1 base from J, the junction contained 4 bases not matched to a gene. Germline V lookup: CDR1 MNHEY, CDR2 SMNVEV (reference sequence). This CDR3 spans 16 amino acids. The CDR3 is CASSLYASGSSYEQYF. The DNA for the CDR3 is TGTGCCAGCAGTTTATATGCTAGCGGGAGTTCCTACGAGCAGTACTTC.

The rearrangement uses TRBV5-1 and TRBJ2-1; tentative D call: TRBD2 (6 bases). V dropped 2 bases and J dropped 7 bases, with 10 bases sitting between them. Germline V lookup: CDR1 SGHRS, CDR2 YFSETQ. The CDR3 spans 13 residues. The DNA of the CDR3 is TGCGCCAGCAGCTTTACCGGGACTAATGAGCAGTTCTTC. Amino acid sequence: CASSFTGTNEQFF. The variable domain in full, completed from reference TRBV5-1 and TRBJ2-1, reads KAGVTQTPRYLIKTRGQQVTLSCSPISGHRSVSWYQQTPGQGLQFLFEYFSETQRNKGNFPGRFSGRQFSNSRSEMNVSTLELGDSALYLCASSFTGTNEQFFGPGTRLTVL.

This chain connects TRBV7-8 to TRBJ2-1, with D possibly TRBD2 on 5 matching bases. CDR1 is SGHVS and CDR2 is FQNEAQ in the germline V gene. The CDR3 spans 14 residues. Trimming pared 1 base from V and 5 bases from J, leaving 9 bases between. CDR3 residues: CASSLGRRDNEQFF. DNA for the CDR3: TGTGCCAGCAGCTTAGGTAGGCGGGACAATGAGCAGTTCTTC. Full variable domain (outside the CDR3, taken from reference TRBV7-8 and TRBJ2-1): GAGVSQSPRYKVAKRGQDVALRCDPISGHVSLFWYQQALGQGPEFLTYFQNEAQLDKSGLPSDRFFAERPEGSVSTLKIQRTQQEDSAVYLCASSLGRRDNEQFFGPGTRLTVL.